Following are 18 T cell receptor beta chains from one sample sequenced in a study of blood T cell repertoires in COVID-19. Assay used: immunoSEQ multiplex PCR; TCRdb lists only in-frame clones, some missing. The sample contains about 59,000 clones, over 70% of which appear only once. Sequences were obtained from peripheral blood. The origin of the receptors is a woman between 70 and 85 years old with acute or convalescent COVID-19.

The chain has TRBV5-1 and TRBJ2-1, with 8 bases fitting TRBD1. This CDR3 contains 15 residues. From germline, CDR1 is SGHRS and CDR2 YFSETQ. The V and J ends lost 4 bases and 0 bases, in that order; junction bases with no gene match: 3. This CDR3 reads CASSITGGSYNEQFF. CDR3 nucleotide sequence: TGCGCCAGCAGCATTACAGGGGGCTCCTACAATGAGCAGTTCTTC.

The chain is built from TRBV27 and TRBJ2-1, with TRBD2 identical over 10 bases. Per the germline V gene, CDR1 is MNHEY and CDR2 is SMNVEV (reference sequence). Trimming took 6 bases from V and 7 from J; bases not matched to a gene: 12. This CDR3 contains 16 residues. DNA for the CDR3: TGTGCCAGCAGCAATCCTCTAGCGGGGGCATGGAATGAGCAGTTCTTC. It encodes CASSNPLAGAWNEQFF.

V usage is TRBV21-1 and J usage is TRBJ2-7; the table calls TRBD2, which could not be checked here. TRBV21-1 is marked as a pseudogene. The CDR3 totals 13 residues. The CDR3 DNA sequence: TGTGCCAGCAGCAAAGCGAGGGACTACGAGCAGTACGTC. This encodes CASSKARDYEQYV.

This sequence joins TRBV10-2 and TRBJ2-7; a weak D match, TRBD2 (5 bases). The CDR3 is 14 residues long. V was clipped by 8 bases and J by 2 bases, with 16 bases between them. Germline loops: CDR1 WSHSY, CDR2 SAAADI. The CDR3 DNA follows: TGCGCCAGCTCCGAGTTTGGGAGAGCCTACGAGCAGTACTTC. This gives the protein CASSEFGRAYEQYF.

The rearrangement links TRBV9 to TRBJ1-2; 7 nucleotides align to TRBD1. The CDR3 loop spans 18 amino acids. The J segment lost 2 bases and the V segment lost 5 bases, leaving 18 bases of the junction unmatched. CDR1 and CDR2 (germline): SGDLS, YYNGEE. CDR3 region: CASRGTAWGVGGNYGYTF. The CDR3 DNA follows: TGTGCCAGCAGAGGGACAGCATGGGGCGTTGGGGGAAACTATGGCTACACCTTC. The full variable domain, with the rest looked up from reference TRBV9 and TRBJ1-2, is DSGVTQTPKHLITATGQRVTLRCSPRSGDLSVYWYQQSLDQGLQFLIQYYNGEERAKGNILERFSAQQFPDLHSELNLSSLELGDSALYFCASRGTAWGVGGNYGYTFGSGTRLTVV.

This clone was observed a single time. This sequence joins TRBV7-8 and TRBJ1-2; D may be TRBD1 (6 bases). V was trimmed by 2 bases and J by 5 bases, leaving 12 bases between them. The CDR3 is 14 amino acids. Germline V gives CDR1 SGHVS, CDR2 FQNEAQ. CDR3 bases: TGTGCCAGCAGCTTATCCCAGGGGCGATATGGCTACACCTTC. Amino acids: CASSLSQGRYGYTF.

The chain is built from TRBV9 and TRBJ2-3; TRBD2 matches at 15 bases. The J segment lost 1 base and the V segment lost 2 bases, leaving 2 bases of the junction unmatched. Germline assignment: CDR1 SGDLS and CDR2 YYNGEE. The CDR3 has 17 residues. CDR3 protein: CASSVGLAGGGTDTQYF. The CDR3 DNA reads TGTGCCAGCAGCGTCGGACTAGCGGGGGGGGGCACAGATACGCAGTATTTT.

The genes are TRBV14 and TRBJ1-2; maybe TRBD1 (5 bases). V lost 4 bases and J 7 bases, leaving 19 bases between the germline ends. The V gene's germline CDR1 is SGHDN and CDR2 FVKESK. This CDR3 comprises 15 residues. The DNA of the CDR3 is TGTGCCAGCAGCCGCGTATCCCGGGGGGTTGGTGGCTACACCTTC. It specifies CASSRVSRGVGGYTF.

CDR3 nucleotide sequence: TGTGCCAGCAGCCCTCGTGACAGGCCCTATGGCTACACCTTC. Protein product: CASSPRDRPYGYTF. The chain has TRBV3-1 (or the pseudogene TRBV3-2) and TRBJ1-2, with a possible D match to TRBD1 (6 bases). Germline V gene data show CDR1 as LGHDT and CDR2 as YNNKEL (reference sequence). This CDR3 has 14 residues. Trimming stripped 4 bases from V and 4 bases from J, with 13 bases between.

The V and J genes are TRBV4-2 and TRBJ1-2, with TRBD1 identical over 7 bases. Germline V CDR1 and CDR2: LGHNA, YNFKEQ. J was trimmed by 0 bases and V by 4 bases; bases with no gene match: 11. This CDR3 is built from 17 residues. The CDR3 loop is CASSRTGTEGANYGYTF. For the CDR3, the DNA is TGTGCCAGCAGCCGAACCGGGACAGAGGGGGCTAACTATGGCTACACCTTC.

The rearrangement joins TRBV10-1 to TRBJ2-2; 8 bases are a match to TRBD2. The germline CDR1 and CDR2 sequences are WNHNN and SYGVQD (reference sequence). With V trimmed by 5 bases and J by 2 bases, 4 bases remained unmatched. CDR3 length equals 15 residues. The CDR3 sequence: CASSSGGLNTGELFF. The CDR3 DNA is TGCGCCAGCAGTAGCGGGGGCCTCAACACCGGGGAGCTGTTTTTT.

The chain links TRBV19 to TRBJ1-1; D unclear. The CDR3 contains 14 residues. In germline, CDR1 is LNHDA, CDR2 SQIVND (reference sequence). V lost 6 bases, J lost 0 bases, and 11 bases lay in between. CDR3 protein: CASRYSILNTEAFF. For the CDR3, the DNA is TGTGCCAGTAGGTACAGTATATTGAACACTGAAGCTTTCTTT.

J is TRBJ1-5 and V is TRBV6-1; TRBD1 agrees at 7 bases. V dropped 3 bases and J dropped 3; count of bases not matched to a gene: 2. CDR1 MNHNS and CDR2 SASEGT come from the germline V gene. The CDR3 totals 14 residues. The CDR3 reads CASSEDRINQPQHF. The DNA for the CDR3 is TGTGCCAGCAGTGAGGACAGGATCAATCAGCCCCAGCATTTT.

The V gene is TRBV9, the J gene TRBJ1-2; D not certain. Trimming took off 3 bases at V and 4 bases at J, with 13 bases between the two ends. CDR1 and CDR2 (germline): SGDLS, YYNGEE. The CDR3 has 14 residues. This chain's CDR3 is CASSGVREGYGYTF. DNA of the CDR3: TGTGCCAGCAGCGGTGTGAGGGAGGGCTATGGCTACACCTTC. The full variable domain, in which reference TRBV9 and TRBJ1-2 provide the parts outside the CDR3, is DSGVTQTPKHLITATGQRVTLRCSPRSGDLSVYWYQQSLDQGLQFLIQYYNGEERAKGNILERFSAQQFPDLHSELNLSSLELGDSALYFCASSGVREGYGYTFGSGTRLTVV.

The V call is TRBV29-1, the J call TRBJ1-3; D unresolved. CDR3 size: 15 residues. CDR1 and CDR2 (germline): SQVTM, ANQGSEA. The V end was cut by 4 bases, the J end by 1 base, with 14 bases between. The CDR3 is CSVVLGIRSGNTIYF. DNA of the CDR3: TGCAGCGTTGTTCTAGGTATTCGTTCTGGAAACACCATATATTTT.

The genes are TRBV5-4 and TRBJ2-7; a possible D gene is TRBD2 (5 bases). Trimming stripped 6 bases from V and 0 bases from J, with 13 bases between. CDR3 length: 14 amino acids. CDR1 SGHNT and CDR2 YYREEE come from the germline V gene (reference sequence). CDR3 DNA: TGTGCCAGCACCCTAGGACTTTCCTCCTACGAGCAGTACTTC. It codes for CASTLGLSSYEQYF.

This chain joins TRBV9 and TRBJ1-6; D possibly corresponds to TRBD1 (5 bases). The CDR3 spans 14 residues. Germline CDR1 and CDR2: SGDLS and YYNGEE. V was shortened by 3 bases and J by 4 bases, with 8 bases between the two germline ends. The CDR3: CASSDGGYNSPLHF. The DNA of the CDR3 is TGTGCCAGCAGCGACGGGGGTTATAATTCACCCCTCCACTTT. The variable domain in full, with the rest retrieved from reference TRBV9 and TRBJ1-6, is DSGVTQTPKHLITATGQRVTLRCSPRSGDLSVYWYQQSLDQGLQFLIQYYNGEERAKGNILERFSAQQFPDLHSELNLSSLELGDSALYFCASSDGGYNSPLHFGNGTRLTVT.

The rearrangement uses TRBV23-1 and TRBJ1-2, with unresolved D. TRBV23-1 is an ORF for which the function is uncertain. Trimming removed 5 bases from V and 7 bases from J, with 8 bases in between. This CDR3 has 11 residues. CDR3 bases: TGCGCCAGCAGTTCTCGGGGTGGCTACACCTTC. As protein: CASSSRGGYTF.